These T cell receptor beta chains were read from a single sample in a study of T cell responses to AZD1222 COVID-19 vaccine. Generated by immunoSEQ multiplex PCR, the TCRdb table keeps only in-frame clones and is missing some. The sample yields 110,000 to 150,000 clones, approximately 92% seen once. The material sequenced was peripheral blood, taken on day 0 of AZD1222 vaccination. These receptors all stem from an adult in good health. Each CDR3 is given with its conserved first and last residue. D genes are given only for firm matches. Clone size is stated in some rows and not others, as once, few, many or a class when expanded.

D: TRBD1; V: TRBV9; J: TRBJ2-3; length: 20; size: few; CDR3: CASSVSWGQGSAFSTDTQYF; DNA: TGTGCCAGCAGTGTTTCTTGGGGACAGGGATCGGCTTTTAGCACAGATACGCAGTATTTT
D: -; V: TRBV28; J: TRBJ2-3; length: 17; size: -; CDR3: CASTPLSPVVYTDTQYF; DNA: TGTGCCAGCACCCCCCTCAGTCCAGTAGTATACACAGATACGCAGTATTTT
D: -; V: TRBV5-8; J: TRBJ1-2; length: 15; size: once; CDR3: CASSRGHGGLYGYTF; DNA: TGTGCCAGCAGCAGAGGACACGGAGGCCTCTATGGCTACACCTTC
D: -; V: TRBV30; J: TRBJ2-3; length: 14; size: -; CDR3: CAWMEGQNTDTQYF; DNA: TGTGCCTGGATGGAGGGACAGAACACAGATACGCAGTATTTT
D: -; V: TRBV7-9; J: TRBJ2-7; length: 14; size: -; CDR3: CASSQLEQEYEQYF; DNA: TGTGCCAGCAGCCAGTTGGAACAGGAGTACGAGCAGTACTTC
D: TRBD1; V: TRBV4-2; J: TRBJ1-2; length: 15; size: -; CDR3: CASSAGQGLNYGYTF; DNA: TGTGCCAGCAGCGCGGGACAGGGGCTTAACTATGGCTACACCTTC
D: -; V: TRBV9; J: TRBJ1-2; length: 13; size: -; CDR3: CASSVYPGVGYTF; DNA: TGTGCCAGCAGCGTATACCCAGGCGTGGGCTACACCTTC
D: TRBD1; V: TRBV4-1; J: TRBJ1-4; length: 19; size: -; CDR3: CASSQEEVGDRAYNEKLFF; DNA: TGCGCCAGCAGCCAAGAAGAGGTGGGGGACAGGGCCTATAATGAAAAACTGTTTTTT
D: TRBD2; V: TRBV27; J: TRBJ2-7; length: 17; size: -; CDR3: CASSLSGKAGAIYEQYF; DNA: TGTGCCAGCAGTTTATCGGGTAAAGCGGGAGCGATCTACGAGCAGTACTTC
D: -; V: TRBV11-2; J: TRBJ1-3; length: 16; size: -; CDR3: CASSSLSGREGNTIYF; DNA: TGTGCCAGCAGCTCGCTTTCGGGGAGGGAGGGAAACACCATATATTTT
D: TRBD1; V: TRBV28; J: TRBJ1-1; length: 15; size: -; CDR3: CASTTGGRRNTEAFF; DNA: TGTGCCAGCACGACAGGGGGGAGACGGAACACTGAAGCTTTCTTT
D: -; V: TRBV6-1; J: TRBJ1-2; length: 12; size: -; CDR3: CASSDPDYGYTF; DNA: TGTGCCAGCAGTGATCCGGACTATGGCTACACCTTC
D: -; V: TRBV28; J: TRBJ1-5; length: 15; size: -; CDR3: CASSFDTGWRQPQHF; DNA: TGTGCCAGCAGTTTCGACACGGGTTGGAGACAGCCCCAGCATTTT
D: -; V: TRBV12-3/TRBV12-4; J: TRBJ1-5; length: 12; size: -; CDR3: CASKLQNQPQHF; DNA: TGTGCCAGCAAACTGCAAAATCAGCCCCAGCATTTT
D: -; V: TRBV14; J: TRBJ1-2; length: 14; size: -; CDR3: CASSQLDSSYGYTF; DNA: TGTGCCAGCAGCCAACTCGACAGTTCATATGGCTACACCTTC
D: TRBD1; V: TRBV12-3/TRBV12-4; J: TRBJ1-1; length: 13; size: -; CDR3: CASNKDRGTEAFF; DNA: TGTGCCAGCAACAAGGACAGGGGCACTGAAGCTTTCTTT